This T cell receptor (beta chain) comes out of a study of T cell repertoires in cytomegalovirus infection. Study-wide findings and caveats: Of the TCR beta families, the public ones yielded a cumulative frequency that identified carriers of CMV plus the relevant HLA.

CDR1 SGHVS and CDR2 FQNEAQ come from the germline V gene. V lost 1 base and J lost 0, with 14 bases in between. The CDR3 extends over 17 amino acids. This clonotype was recorded at least ten times. Its antigen is not known. Each CDR3 protein gets one entry after TCRdb re-called the reads with MiXCR. The sample includes 250,000 or so distinct CDR3 sequences, approximately 15% of them seen just once. The sequence derives from a human donor in good health (CMV status not recorded). Some clones in this sample may be carry-over from other donors' samples. The chain combines TRBV7-8 with TRBJ2-3, with D perhaps TRBD2 (5 bases). Sequencing input: CD8+ T cells from PBMCs. The CDR3 bases are TGTGCCAGCAGCTTAGATAGCGTGATTGCTAGCACAGATACGCAGTATTTT. This gives the protein CASSLDSVIASTDTQYF. Together with reference TRBV7-8 and TRBJ2-3, the CDR3 gives the full variable domain: GAGVSQSPRYKVAKRGQDVALRCDPISGHVSLFWYQQALGQGPEFLTYFQNEAQLDKSGLPSDRFFAERPEGSVSTLKIQRTQQEDSAVYLCASSLDSVIASTDTQYFGPGTRLTVL.